Shown below are 28 T cell receptor beta chains from a single sample sequenced in a study of identical twins. Via MiXCR, TCRdb re-called the 5' RACE reads, giving one row per CDR3 protein. The sample consists of about 660,000 distinct CDR3 sequences, over 8.5% of them appearing once. These data were likewise used in another study, on yellow fever vaccine responses in identical twins.

The sample taken for sequencing was PBMCs. All receptors derive from a woman aged 18-29 years in good health.

The chain is built from TRBV20-1 and TRBJ2-2; 12 nucleotides match TRBD2. From germline, CDR1 is DFQATT and CDR2 SNEGSKA (reference sequence). V lost 0 bases to trimming and J lost 4 bases; unmatched junction nucleotides: 6. The CDR3 loop spans 17 amino acids. CDR3 sequence: CSARDPSGGAATGELFF. CDR3 in DNA: TGCAGTGCTAGAGATCCTAGCGGGGGGGCCGCCACCGGGGAGCTGTTTTTT.

The rearrangement links TRBV5-4 to TRBJ2-1, with TRBD2 identical over 9 bases. The V gene's germline CDR1 is SGHNT and CDR2 YYREEE (reference sequence). CDR3 length equals 17 residues. The V gene end was trimmed by 0 bases and the J gene end by 8 bases; junction bases not matched to a gene: 12. The CDR3 loop is CASSLDPSGAWGDEQFF. CDR3 coding DNA: TGTGCCAGCAGCTTGGATCCTAGCGGGGCATGGGGCGATGAGCAGTTCTTC.

In its sample, this clonotype ranks as medium-sized. The chain links TRBV7-2 to TRBJ2-1; 12 positions agree with TRBD2. This CDR3 comprises 15 residues. CDR1 is SGHTA and CDR2 is FQGNSA in the germline V gene. Trimming took 5 bases from V and 8 from J; bases not matched to a gene: 7. In DNA, the CDR3 is TGTGCCAGCAGCGTACCTAGCGGGAGGGCGCATGAGCAGTTCTTC. Protein sequence: CASSVPSGRAHEQFF.

The chain is built from TRBV12-3 or TRBV12-4 and TRBJ2-5; 11 bases are a match to TRBD2. The CDR3 extends over 14 amino acids. V was clipped by 5 bases and J by 3 bases; unmatched bases: 2. The CDR3 nucleotides are TGTGCCAGCAGTGTACTAGCGGGGGAAGAGACCCAGTACTTC. Residues: CASSVLAGEETQYF.

The chain uses TRBV6-2 or TRBV6-3 and TRBJ2-2; D gene uncertain. The germline CDR1 and CDR2 sequences are MNHEY and SVGEGT. V lost 7 bases, J lost 6 bases, and 12 bases lay in between. This CDR3 comprises 13 residues. CDR3 amino acids: CASTDPPPGELFF. CDR3 bases: TGTGCCAGCACGGATCCACCCCCCGGGGAGCTGTTTTTT.

This clonotype was seen once. This chain connects TRBV20-1 to TRBJ2-3; maybe TRBD2 (6 bases). The length of the CDR3 is 14 residues. Trimming pared 4 bases from V and 5 bases from J, leaving 16 bases between. Germline values: CDR1 DFQATT, CDR2 SNEGSKA (reference sequence). In DNA, the CDR3 is TGCAGTGCTAAAAGGAACCTCGGGGGAGATACGCAGTATTTT. Protein sequence: CSAKRNLGGDTQYF.

This clonotype has a handful of counts. This chain joins TRBV29-1 and TRBJ1-1, with TRBD1 identical over 8 bases. The V gene end was trimmed by 3 bases and the J gene end by 7 bases; junction bases not matched to a gene: 16. The CDR3 loop spans 16 amino acids. Germline lookup yields CDR1 SQVTM and CDR2 ANQGSEA. The CDR3 DNA reads TGCAGCGTTGACCAGCCACGGACAGGGCTTGGCCTTGAAGCTTTCTTT. This codes for CSVDQPRTGLGLEAFF.

The chain combines TRBV7-9 with TRBJ1-1; D is undetermined. The germline V gene has CDR1 SEHNR and CDR2 FQNEAQ (reference sequence). V was clipped by 5 bases and J by 7 bases, with 11 bases between them. CDR3 size: 12 residues. The DNA for the CDR3 is TGTGCCAGCAGCCACTACACCGATGAAGCTTTCTTT. Its protein is CASSHYTDEAFF.

The chain recombines TRBV6-2 or TRBV6-3 with TRBJ2-2, with D possibly matching TRBD1 (5 bases). CDR1 and CDR2 from the germline V gene are MNHEY and SVGEGT. This CDR3 comprises 14 residues. Trimming removed 6 bases from V and 1 base from J, with 9 bases in between. CDR3 DNA: TGTGCCAGCAGCGCGACAGAGAACACCGGGGAGCTGTTTTTT. It yields the protein CASSATENTGELFF.

This clonotype was detected many times. The chain has TRBV12-3 or TRBV12-4 and TRBJ2-7; tentative D call: TRBD2 (5 bases). The CDR3 consists of 13 residues. Trimming left V 6 bases short and J 7 bases short, with 16 bases between. The CDR3 DNA reads as TGTGCCAGCAGCCCTTTAGGAGGTGGGGAGCAGTACTTC. Encoded protein: CASSPLGGGEQYF.

On this clonotype: At one boundary the junction diverges from the germline segment, which might be a read error. This rearrangement joins TRBV7-9 to TRBJ2-1, with TRBD2 matching 7 bases. Germline V gene data show CDR1 as SEHNR and CDR2 as FQNEAQ (reference sequence). CDR3 length: 16 residues. The CDR3, as DNA: TGTGCCAGCAGCTCAATACTAGCGCGCTCCTACAATAAGCAGTTCTTC. Protein product: CASSSILARSYNKQFF.

The chain has TRBV3-1 and TRBJ2-7; D is perhaps TRBD1 (6 bases). Per germline, CDR1 LGHDT and CDR2 YNNKEL (reference sequence). The CDR3 covers 11 residues. V lost 5 bases and J lost 7, with 9 bases in between. The CDR3 region has the DNA TGTGCCAGCAGCACCGGACAGGAGCAGTACTTC. Its translation: CASSTGQEQYF.

This chain connects TRBV4-3 to TRBJ2-7; a weak D match, TRBD1 (5 bases). Germline CDR1 and CDR2: LGHNA and YSLEER. Trimming shortened V by 0 bases and J by 3 bases, and 12 bases separated the two germline ends. The CDR3 extends over 15 amino acids. CDR3 in amino acids: CASSQDRDSNYEQYF. As DNA, the CDR3 is TGCGCCAGCAGCCAAGATAGAGACAGCAACTACGAGCAGTACTTC.

This clonotype was found many times. V is TRBV15 and J is TRBJ2-2; D is possibly TRBD2 (6 bases). Trimming removed 1 base from V and 3 bases from J, with 12 bases in between. This CDR3 is built from 16 residues. Per the germline V gene, CDR1 is LNHNV and CDR2 is YYDKDF (reference sequence). CDR3 loop: CATSRGRERYTGELFF. CDR3 in DNA: TGTGCCACCAGCAGAGGCCGGGAGCGGTACACCGGGGAGCTGTTTTTT. Together with reference TRBV15 and TRBJ2-2, the CDR3 gives the full variable domain: DAMVIQNPRYQVTQFGKPVTLSCSQTLNHNVMYWYQQKSSQAPKLLFHYYDKDFNNEADTPDNFQSRRPNTSFCFLDIRSPGLGDTAMYLCATSRGRERYTGELFFGEGSRLTVL.

CDR3 nucleotide sequence: TGTGCCAGCAGCCGCGGGAGGCTGGGAGGCAATGAGCAGTTCTTC. Protein product: CASSRGRLGGNEQFF. V and J are TRBV7-2 and TRBJ2-1, with 8 bases aligning to TRBD2. V lost 5 bases and J lost 6; bases outside the gene matches: 9. Germline CDR1 is SGHTA and CDR2 is FQGNSA. This CDR3 contains 15 residues.

The table lists this clonotype with a few counts. V gene TRBV7-8 combines with J gene TRBJ2-1, with 9 nucleotides matching TRBD1. CDR1 is SGHVS and CDR2 is FQNEAQ in the germline V gene. The CDR3 loop spans 16 amino acids. V lost 1 base and J lost 4; bases outside the gene matches: 5. The CDR3 nucleotides are TGTGCCAGCAGCTTAGTTCGGGACAGGGCTTACAATGAGCAGTTCTTC. This codes for CASSLVRDRAYNEQFF. The full variable domain, with the rest looked up from reference TRBV7-8 and TRBJ2-1, is GAGVSQSPRYKVAKRGQDVALRCDPISGHVSLFWYQQALGQGPEFLTYFQNEAQLDKSGLPSDRFFAERPEGSVSTLKIQRTQQEDSAVYLCASSLVRDRAYNEQFFGPGTRLTVL.

The chain employs TRBV20-1 and TRBJ2-5; D possibly matches TRBD1 or TRBD2 (5 bases each). In germline, CDR1 is DFQATT, CDR2 SNEGSKA (reference sequence). The CDR3 is 14 amino acids. V gave up 6 bases and J gave up 5 bases, with 19 bases separating them. The CDR3 sequence: CSAEVRDPEETQYF. The CDR3 DNA reads as TGCAGTGCAGAGGTCCGGGACCCAGAGGAGACCCAGTACTTC.

This clonotype was detected only a few times. This chain links TRBV4-3 with TRBJ2-7, with 9 bases that match TRBD2. V dropped 2 bases and J dropped 2; count of bases not matched to a gene: 4. CDR1 is LGHNA, CDR2 YSLEER, per germline. The CDR3 is 15 residues long. In DNA, the CDR3 is TGCGCCAGCAGCCAATCTAGCGGGGACACCTACGAGCAGTACTTC. Translated, it gives CASSQSSGDTYEQYF.

The chain has TRBV27 and TRBJ2-3; D may be TRBD1 or TRBD2 (5 bases each). Trimming removed 2 bases from V and 8 bases from J, with 14 bases in between. CDR1 and CDR2 from the germline V gene are MNHEY and SMNVEV (reference sequence). The CDR3 has 14 amino acids. CDR3 amino acids: CASSLRGRFSTQYF. The CDR3 region has the DNA TGTGCCAGCAGTTTACGGGGCAGGTTTTCTACGCAGTATTTT.

This clonotype appeared many times. This chain connects TRBV20-1 to TRBJ1-5; 10 bases are shared with TRBD1. From germline, CDR1 is DFQATT and CDR2 SNEGSKA (reference sequence). The V and J ends lost 6 bases and 6 bases, in that order; junction bases with no gene match: 5. This CDR3 is built from 13 residues. CDR3 nucleotides: TGCAGTGCCACGACAGGGGGCATTCAGCCCCAGCATTTT. Translation gives CSATTGGIQPQHF.

There are a few counts of this clonotype. J is TRBJ2-1 and V is TRBV21-1. TRBV21-1 is tagged as a pseudogene. The CDR3 has 13 residues. DNA for the CDR3: TGTGCCAGCAGCGTAAAAGCTGACAATGAGCAGTTCTTC. Its translation is CASSVKADNEQFF.

A few counts support this clonotype. The chain uses TRBV6-2 or TRBV6-3 and TRBJ2-3, with D uncertain. CDR1 and CDR2 from the germline V gene are MNHEY and SVGEGT. This CDR3 contains 15 residues. Trimming stripped 1 base from V and 2 bases from J, with 10 bases between. For the CDR3, the DNA is TGTGCCAGCAGTTACTTCTCAGCCAACACAGATACGCAGTATTTT. It specifies CASSYFSANTDTQYF.

The V call is TRBV9, the J call TRBJ2-3; D gene ambiguous. Trimming stripped 0 bases from V and 2 bases from J, with 13 bases between. Germline CDR1 and CDR2: SGDLS and YYNGEE. The CDR3 contains 16 residues. CDR3: CASSVGSSVPTDTQYF. The CDR3 DNA reads TGTGCCAGCAGCGTAGGATCTTCTGTCCCCACAGATACGCAGTATTTT. The full variable domain, completed using reference TRBV9 and TRBJ2-3, is DSGVTQTPKHLITATGQRVTLRCSPRSGDLSVYWYQQSLDQGLQFLIQYYNGEERAKGNILERFSAQQFPDLHSELNLSSLELGDSALYFCASSVGSSVPTDTQYFGPGTRLTVL.

This clonotype appeared a few times. The V and J genes are TRBV28 and TRBJ1-5, with a tentative D call TRBD1 (5 bases). The CDR3 loop spans 14 amino acids. V was cut by 7 bases and J by 4 bases, with 14 bases left in between. CDR1 and CDR2 from the germline V gene are MDHEN and SYDVKM. Here the CDR3 reads CASTPPPGNQPQHF. CDR3 bases: TGTGCCAGCACCCCTCCCCCAGGGAATCAGCCCCAGCATTTT.

This clonotype was counted between two and nine times. V is TRBV4-3 and J is TRBJ2-7; tentative D call: TRBD2 (5 bases). CDR1 is LGHNA and CDR2 is YSLEER in the germline V gene. V dropped 3 bases and J dropped 3 bases, with 15 bases sitting between them. The CDR3 covers 15 residues. CDR3 coding DNA: TGCGCCAGCAGCCAGAGAGCGGAGGCAAGCTACGAGCAGTACTTC. Translating gives CASSQRAEASYEQYF.

This clonotype was detected only a few times. The rearrangement uses TRBV5-1 and TRBJ2-5, with 7 bases matching TRBD2. The J segment lost 7 bases and the V segment lost 2 bases, leaving 5 bases of the junction unmatched. CDR1 is SGHRS and CDR2 is YFSETQ in the germline V gene. The CDR3 length is 13 residues. CDR3 region: CASSLLGEGTQYF. Here the CDR3 DNA reads TGCGCCAGCAGCTTACTGGGGGAGGGGACCCAGTACTTC.

This rearrangement joins TRBV7-9 to TRBJ1-6; TRBD1 aligns across 7 bases. In germline, CDR1 is SEHNR, CDR2 FQNEAQ (reference sequence). CDR3 size: 15 residues. V dropped 5 bases and J dropped 5; count of bases not matched to a gene: 6. In DNA form, the CDR3 reads TGTGCCAGCAGCAAAGCGCAGGGGGATAATTCACCCCTCCACTTT. Its translation is CASSKAQGDNSPLHF.

This clonotype has just a few counts. The chain recombines TRBV6-1 with TRBJ2-3; unclear D gene. This CDR3 is built from 13 residues. The germline V gene has CDR1 MNHNS and CDR2 SASEGT. V lost 5 bases, J lost 14 bases, and 20 bases lay in between. The DNA of the CDR3 is TGTGCCAGCAGTCCCAAGTCCCCCCGCAGTTGGTATTTT. Translated: CASSPKSPRSWYF.